The 25 T cell receptor beta chains given below trace back to one sample, sequenced in a study of T cells after yellow fever vaccination (dated by TCRdb to about 2019). This specimen's treatment or condition label, interpreted: live attenuated yellow fever vaccine strain. Library construction relied on 5' RACE. This sample was sequenced with an Illumina HiSeq 2500. TCRdb ran its own pipeline on the public reads, namely fastp trimming at Q25 and MiXCR clone calling, and kept in-frame beta chains. CDR3 protein duplicates are merged, each entry listing the most common genes and DNA. This sample holds about 400,000 distinct CDR3 sequences; approximately 6% were observed only once. The ten top clones hold approximately 15% of the sample. The sequencing here drew on PBMCs, taken 5 days after the yellow fever booster vaccination. The receptors come from a man between 25 and 39 years old who received the YFV17D yellow fever vaccine.

This clonotype was recorded many times. This sequence joins TRBV7-9 and TRBJ2-5; 8 bases fit TRBD1. With 8 bases clipped from V and 4 bases from J, the junction kept 12 bases outside the gene matches. The CDR3 consists of 15 residues. Germline V gene data show CDR1 as SEHNR and CDR2 as FQNEAQ (reference sequence). The chain's CDR3 is CASPSGQGAGETQYF. CDR3 DNA sequence: TGTGCCAGCCCCAGTGGGCAGGGGGCAGGAGAGACCCAGTACTTC.

This clonotype was observed a handful of times. The rearrangement uses TRBV28 and TRBJ2-7, with D maybe TRBD1 (5 bases). Germline CDR1 MDHEN, CDR2 SYDVKM. With 6 bases removed from V and 3 bases from J, the gap between germline ends came to 15 bases. CDR3 length: 14 amino acids. As DNA, the CDR3 is TGTGCCAGCAGCACCCCCCAGGGTTTCTACGAGCAGTACTTC. This sequence encodes CASSTPQGFYEQYF.

The rearrangement uses TRBV20-1 and TRBJ2-2; D is possibly TRBD2 (6 bases). The CDR3 totals 15 residues. CDR1 is DFQATT and CDR2 is SNEGSKA in the germline V gene (reference sequence). The germline V and J ends were trimmed by 6 bases and 6 bases, with 20 bases remaining between them. For the CDR3, the DNA is TGCAGTGCCAACACCGTGCGGGATGGGGCCGGGGAGCTGTTTTTT. Translated, it gives CSANTVRDGAGELFF.

This clonotype was counted between two and nine times. The CDR3 reads CASSRKLASRYNEQFF. The CDR3 region has the DNA TGTGCCAGCAGCCGAAAACTAGCTTCTCGCTACAATGAGCAGTTCTTC. This chain connects TRBV5-4 to TRBJ2-1, with D possibly being TRBD2 (6 bases). The CDR3 runs 16 residues. Trimming shortened V by 4 bases and J by 3 bases, and 17 bases separated the two germline ends. CDR1 and CDR2 (germline): SGHNT, YYREEE (reference sequence). Full variable domain (missing parts from reference TRBV5-4 and TRBJ2-1): ETGVTQSPTHLIKTRGQQVTLRCSSQSGHNTVSWYQQALGQGPQFIFQYYREEENGRGNFPPRFSGLQFPNYSSELNVNALELDDSALYLCASSRKLASRYNEQFFGPGTRLTVL.

The chain couples TRBV4-3 to TRBJ2-1; TRBD1 aligns across 9 bases. This CDR3 has 14 residues. Germline V gene sequence: CDR1 LGHNA, CDR2 YSLEER. V shed 3 bases, J shed 9 bases, and the junction held 6 bases outside the gene matches. In DNA, the CDR3 is TGCGCCAGCAGCCAGGGGACAGGGAGTCCTGAGCAGTTCTTC. Protein sequence: CASSQGTGSPEQFF.

The chain joins TRBV10-2 to TRBJ2-1; no clear D gene. Germline loops: CDR1 WSHSY, CDR2 SAAADI. CDR3 length: 14 residues. Trimming removed 3 bases from V and 7 bases from J, with 13 bases in between. This CDR3 is CASSEGGLGNEQFF. CDR3 DNA sequence: TGCGCCAGCAGTGAAGGCGGCCTGGGAAATGAGCAGTTCTTC.

This clonotype was recorded a few times. The CDR3 protein is CASSLGGPQGREQYF. In DNA form, the CDR3 reads TGTGCCAGCAGCTTAGGGGGGCCACAGGGTCGCGAGCAGTACTTC. This chain joins TRBV7-9 and TRBJ2-7; perhaps TRBD1 as D (6 bases). Trimming left V 1 base short and J 6 bases short, with 16 bases between. The CDR3 consists of 15 residues. Germline V lookup: CDR1 SEHNR, CDR2 FQNEAQ (reference sequence).

As concerns this clonotype: One end of the junction fails to match germline, which may point to a read error. This sequence joins TRBV5-1 and TRBJ1-1; the D gene is possibly TRBD1 (6 bases). Germline V lookup: CDR1 SGHRS, CDR2 YFSETQ. This CDR3 is 15 amino acids long. The DNA for the CDR3 is TGCGCCAGCAGCTTGGGGCCAGGGGCGGGCACTGTAGCTTTCTTT. Translated, it gives CASSLGPGAGTVAFF. Using reference TRBV5-1 and TRBJ1-1 for the parts outside the CDR3, the full variable domain is KAGVTQTPRYLIKTRGQQVTLSCSPISGHRSVSWYQQTPGQGLQFLFEYFSETQRNKGNFPGRFSGRQFSNSRSEMNVSTLELGDSALYLCASSLGPGAGTVAFFGQGTRLTVV.

V and J are TRBV7-9 and TRBJ2-1, with 14 bases that match TRBD2. V lost 3 bases and J lost 8; bases outside the gene matches: 6. The CDR3 extends over 16 amino acids. Germline V gene lookup returns CDR1 SEHNR and CDR2 FQNEAQ (reference sequence). The CDR3 loop is CASSLGTSGSVHEQFF. CDR3 DNA: TGTGCCAGCAGCTTGGGGACTAGCGGGAGTGTCCATGAGCAGTTCTTC.

Concerning this clonotype: Being one base from a much bigger clone, this may be a read error. V is TRBV4-3 and J is TRBJ2-2; 10 positions agree with TRBD1. CDR1 LGHNA and CDR2 YSLEER come from the germline V gene. This CDR3 has 17 amino acids. DNA for the CDR3: TGCGCCAACAGCCAAGAGGGGGGGACAGGGGACACCGGGGAGCTGTTTTTT. This encodes CANSQEGGTGDTGELFF.

The V gene is TRBV29-1, the J gene TRBJ2-5; D tentatively reads TRBD1 or TRBD2 (5 bases each). Germline V gene data show CDR1 as SQVTM and CDR2 as ANQGSEA. V was shortened by 5 bases and J by 3 bases, with 28 bases between the two germline ends. The CDR3 consists of 18 residues. This chain's CDR3 is CSVNRPAGVYGTEETQYF. CDR3 bases: TGCAGCGTTAATCGGCCCGCCGGGGTATACGGGACCGAAGAGACCCAGTACTTC.

This clonotype was counted a few times. The chain recombines TRBV5-5 with TRBJ2-6; D may be TRBD1 (5 bases). The V gene lost 4 bases and the J gene lost 1 base, with 12 bases spanning the gap. This CDR3 is 16 amino acids long. The germline CDR1 and CDR2 sequences are SGHKS and YYEKEE (reference sequence). Here the CDR3 DNA reads TGTGCCAGCAGCCGACTCAGGGATTCTGGGGCCAACGTCCTGACTTTC. This translates into CASSRLRDSGANVLTF.

This clonotype came up many times. The CDR3: CSAHPAGEQETQYF. Here the CDR3 DNA reads TGCAGTGCTCACCCCGCCGGGGAACAAGAGACCCAGTACTTC. The chain employs TRBV20-1 and TRBJ2-5; perhaps TRBD2 as D (5 bases). The germline V and J ends were trimmed by 5 bases and 2 bases, with 15 bases remaining between them. In germline, CDR1 is DFQATT, CDR2 SNEGSKA (reference sequence). The CDR3 consists of 14 residues.

CDR3 region: CASSFKGANTGELFF. The CDR3 DNA is TGTGCCAGCAGTTTTAAGGGGGCGAACACCGGGGAGCTGTTTTTT. The V and J genes are TRBV12-3 or TRBV12-4 and TRBJ2-2; perhaps TRBD1 as D (6 bases). This CDR3 contains 15 residues. V dropped 3 bases and J dropped 0 bases, with 8 bases sitting between them.

The chain recombines TRBV6-2 or TRBV6-3 with TRBJ1-5; no definite D call. This CDR3 is built from 14 residues. Between the trimmed V and J ends, which lost 6 bases and 0 bases, there was a span of 9 bases. In germline, CDR1 is MNHEY, CDR2 SVGEGT. The CDR3 protein is CASSRTDSNQPQHF. CDR3 DNA sequence: TGTGCCAGCAGCCGGACTGATAGCAATCAGCCCCAGCATTTT.

This clonotype was found a few times. V gene TRBV28 combines with J gene TRBJ2-2; D may be TRBD1 or TRBD2 (5 bases each). The CDR3 totals 14 residues. Germline CDR1 MDHEN, CDR2 SYDVKM. V shed 2 bases and J shed 9 bases, with 13 bases lying between them. Here the CDR3 DNA reads TGTGCCAGCAGTTTAGCCCCAGAGGGGCGGGAGCTGTTTTTT. Translation: CASSLAPEGRELFF. The entire variable domain, with the rest obtained from reference TRBV28 and TRBJ2-2, is as follows: DVKVTQSSRYLVKRTGEKVFLECVQDMDHENMFWYRQDPGLGLRLIYFSYDVKMKEKGDIPEGYSVSREKKERFSLILESASTNQTSMYLCASSLAPEGRELFFGEGSRLTVL.

This clonotype appeared many times. In DNA form, the CDR3 reads TGTGCCAGCAGCCCGATACGCGACAGGGGCAACGAGCAGTACTTC. Its translation is CASSPIRDRGNEQYF. The chain is built from TRBV12-3 or TRBV12-4 and TRBJ2-7; 8 bases line up with TRBD1. The CDR3 extends over 15 amino acids. J lost 5 bases, V lost 6 bases, and 12 bases had no gene match.

The chain is built from TRBV7-9 and TRBJ2-5, with D tentatively TRBD1 (6 bases). Germline V lookup: CDR1 SEHNR, CDR2 FQNEAQ (reference sequence). V was shortened by 8 bases and J by 0 bases, with 16 bases between the two germline ends. This CDR3 region has 15 residues. The CDR3 here is CASLEGQGYQETQYF. The CDR3 bases are TGTGCCAGCCTCGAGGGGCAGGGGTACCAAGAGACCCAGTACTTC. Variable domain in full (rest from reference TRBV7-9 and TRBJ2-5): DTGVSQNPRHKITKRGQNVTFRCDPISEHNRLYWYRQTLGQGPEFLTYFQNEAQLEKSRLLSDRFSAERPKGSFSTLEIQRTEQGDSAMYLCASLEGQGYQETQYFGPGTRLLVL.

This chain connects TRBV19 to TRBJ2-2; 7 nucleotides agree with TRBD1. V trimming: 10 bases; J trimming: 0 bases; junction bases outside the gene matches: 11. From germline, CDR1 is LNHDA and CDR2 SQIVND (reference sequence). The CDR3 spans 16 residues. Here the CDR3 DNA reads TGTGCCACCACCCGGTTGGGGACAGCGAACACCGGGGAGCTGTTTTTT. This gives the protein CATTRLGTANTGELFF.

The table lists this clonotype with a few counts. CDR3 region: CSVEGGTYEQYF. The CDR3, as DNA: TGCAGCGTTGAAGGGGGTACCTACGAGCAGTACTTC. The V gene is TRBV29-1, the J gene TRBJ2-7; no firm D call. Germline V CDR1 and CDR2: SQVTM, ANQGSEA. The CDR3 is 12 residues long. Trimming pared 1 base from V and 2 bases from J, leaving 6 bases between.

This clonotype was observed at least ten times. The chain links TRBV6-5 to TRBJ2-7; maybe TRBD1 (6 bases). V dropped 2 bases and J dropped 2 bases, with 13 bases sitting between them. CDR3 length equals 15 residues. Germline assignment: CDR1 MNHEY and CDR2 SVGAGI. The CDR3 protein is CASSYVQGYTYEQYF. The CDR3 region has the DNA TGTGCCAGCAGTTACGTCCAGGGGTATACCTACGAGCAGTACTTC.

This clonotype was observed many times. CDR3 amino acids: CSARTGGDYGYTF. The DNA for the CDR3 is TGCAGCGCAAGGACAGGGGGCGACTATGGCTACACCTTC. V usage is TRBV29-1 and J usage is TRBJ1-2, with 11 positions matching TRBD1. Germline lookup yields CDR1 SQVTM and CDR2 ANQGSEA. The CDR3 has 13 amino acids. J was trimmed by 3 bases and V by 7 bases; bases with no gene match: 4.

This clonotype has a count of ten or more. The chain is built from TRBV11-2 and TRBJ2-2; D might be TRBD1 or TRBD2, each matching 5 bases. Germline CDR1 is SGHAT and CDR2 is FQNNGV. With 0 bases removed from V and 5 bases from J, the gap between germline ends came to 10 bases. The CDR3 covers 15 residues. This chain's CDR3 is CASSLEVGATGELFF. CDR3 coding DNA: TGTGCCAGCAGCTTAGAGGTCGGGGCTACCGGGGAGCTGTTTTTT.

J is TRBJ1-5 and V is TRBV20-1; D is undetermined. Germline V lookup: CDR1 DFQATT, CDR2 SNEGSKA (reference sequence). V lost 0 bases and J lost 4, with 13 bases in between. CDR3 length equals 15 residues. CDR3 nucleotide sequence: TGCAGTGCTAGAGAGGGGAACCGCTATAATCAGCCCCAGCATTTT. Translated: CSAREGNRYNQPQHF.

This clonotype was detected many times. This chain links TRBV14 with TRBJ2-2; the D is unclear. The CDR3 sequence is 13 residues long. V shed 1 base and J shed 6 bases, with 6 bases lying between them. Per the germline V gene, CDR1 is SGHDN and CDR2 is FVKESK. The CDR3 DNA sequence: TGTGCCAGCAGCCAAGCAAGGGCCGGGGAGCTGTTTTTT. This sequence encodes CASSQARAGELFF.